Following are 27 T cell receptor beta chains from one sample sequenced in a study of blood T cell repertoires in COVID-19. Repertoires were generated with immunoSEQ multiplex PCR, while TCRdb's copy carries only in-frame clones and drops some. The sample lists approximately 250,000 clones, approximately 79% occurring once. Sequencing used PBMCs or T cells enriched from blood (not recorded which). These receptors all stem from a man aged 25 to 40 with acute COVID-19.

The chain carries TRBV5-5 and TRBJ2-3; 8 bases are shared with TRBD2. With 7 bases clipped from V and 3 bases from J, the junction kept 10 bases outside the gene matches. This CDR3 spans 15 amino acids. The germline CDR1 and CDR2 sequences are SGHKS and YYEKEE (reference sequence). CDR3 sequence reads: CASPDPGGLTDTQYF. In DNA form, the CDR3 reads TGTGCCAGCCCCGACCCGGGAGGGTTGACAGATACGCAGTATTTT.

This chain connects TRBV5-8 to TRBJ2-7, with TRBD2 identical over 8 bases. Germline CDR1 reads SGHTS; CDR2 reads YDEGEE. V lost 2 bases to trimming and J lost 6 bases; unmatched junction nucleotides: 7. The CDR3 has 14 residues. The CDR3 coding sequence is TGTGCCAGCAGCTTTGGGACTAGTTTGTTCGAGCAGTACGTC. Its translation: CASSFGTSLFEQYV.

The rearrangement joins TRBV19 to TRBJ1-2, with 9 bases identical to TRBD1. The V gene's germline CDR1 is LNHDA and CDR2 SQIVND (reference sequence). This CDR3 is built from 14 residues. With 4 bases clipped from V and 4 bases from J, the junction kept 4 bases outside the gene matches. CDR3 bases: TGTGCCAGTAGTAATAACAGGGGGCTCTATGGCTACACCTTC. Encoded protein: CASSNNRGLYGYTF. The variable domain in full, completed from reference TRBV19 and TRBJ1-2, reads DGGITQSPKYLFRKEGQNVTLSCEQNLNHDAMYWYRQDPGQGLRLIYYSQIVNDFQKGDIAEGYSVSREKKESFPLTVTSAQKNPTAFYLCASSNNRGLYGYTFGSGTRLTVV.

V usage is TRBV7-9 and J usage is TRBJ2-2; 9 bases match TRBD1. V shed 6 bases and J 6 bases; nucleotides not matched to a gene: 8. Per germline, CDR1 SEHNR and CDR2 FQNEAQ (reference sequence). CDR3 length: 15 amino acids. For the CDR3, the DNA is TGTGCCAGCAGTAGAGCCGGGACAGGGCCCGGGGAGCTGTTTTTT. As protein: CASSRAGTGPGELFF. Full variable domain (remainder filled in from reference TRBV7-9 and TRBJ2-2): DTGVSQNPRHKITKRGQNVTFRCDPISEHNRLYWYRQTLGQGPEFLTYFQNEAQLEKSRLLSDRFSAERPKGSFSTLEIQRTEQGDSAMYLCASSRAGTGPGELFFGEGSRLTVL.

This clone was picked up one time. This chain links TRBV19 with TRBJ1-4; D is perhaps TRBD1 (6 bases). The CDR3 runs to 15 residues. V gave up 4 bases and J gave up 2 bases, with 11 bases separating them. CDR1 and CDR2 from the germline V gene are LNHDA and SQIVND (reference sequence). The CDR3 DNA reads as TGTGCCAGTAGTAATAACAGGGCCACTAATGAAAAACTGTTTTTT. Protein: CASSNNRATNEKLFF.

CDR3: CASSSGTSGFTGELFF. CDR3 in DNA: TGTGCCAGCAGCTCGGGGACTAGCGGGTTCACCGGGGAGCTGTTTTTT. J is TRBJ2-2 and V is TRBV7-2, with TRBD2 matching 12 bases. Trimming at V came to 4 bases and at J to 4 bases, leaving 4 bases not matched to a gene. Germline assignment: CDR1 SGHTA and CDR2 FQGNSA. The CDR3 spans 16 residues.

A single count supports this clone. This rearrangement joins TRBV14 to TRBJ2-5; D unresolved. The V end lost 2 bases, the J end lost 2 bases, and 9 bases lay between the germline ends. The germline V gene encodes CDR1 SGHDN and CDR2 FVKESK. This CDR3 comprises 14 residues. Here the CDR3 DNA reads TGTGCCAGCAGCCAACTTCAGTTACAAGAGACCCAGTACTTC. Protein product: CASSQLQLQETQYF. Complete variable domain (other parts from reference TRBV14 and TRBJ2-5): EAGVTQFPSHSVIEKGQTVTLRCDPISGHDNLYWYRRVMGKEIKFLLHFVKESKQDESGMPNNRFLAERTGGTYSTLKVQPAELEDSGVYFCASSQLQLQETQYFGPGTRLLVL.

This clone was found a few times. V is TRBV30 and J is TRBJ1-5; no firm D call. The V gene lost 1 base and the J gene lost 6 bases, with 13 bases spanning the gap. CDR1 is GTSNPN and CDR2 is SVGIG in the germline V gene (reference sequence). The CDR3 has 14 amino acids. The DNA of the CDR3 is TGTGCCTGGAGTGGGACTCCAAGGTCTCAGCCCCAGCATTTT. It yields the protein CAWSGTPRSQPQHF.

As to this clone: Germline and junction disagree at one end, which may indicate a read error. This chain connects TRBV5-1 to TRBJ2-1, with 7 bases lining up with TRBD2. The CDR3 loop spans 16 amino acids. Germline V gene data show CDR1 as SGHRS and CDR2 as YFSETQ. CDR3 protein: CASSLGGLDTYNEQFF. The CDR3 DNA reads TGTGCCAGCAGCTTGGGCGGACTAGACACCTACAATGAGCAGTTCTTC.

This chain joins TRBV5-4 and TRBJ2-1; the D gene is possibly TRBD1 (6 bases). CDR1 and CDR2 from the germline V gene are SGHNT and YYREEE (reference sequence). The CDR3 has 14 residues. The V and J ends lost 5 bases and 7 bases respectively, with 16 bases between them. The CDR3 nucleotides read TGTGCCAGCAGTCCACCCACAGGGCAGAATGAGCAGTTCTTC. This codes for CASSPPTGQNEQFF.

The chain employs TRBV19 and TRBJ2-2; maybe TRBD1 (6 bases). Germline values: CDR1 LNHDA, CDR2 SQIVND (reference sequence). CDR3 length: 15 amino acids. Trimming pared 4 bases from V and 5 bases from J, leaving 14 bases between. Written as DNA, the CDR3 is TGTGCCAGTAGTAGCGCCCAACAGGGAACCGGGGAGCTGTTTTTT. Residues: CASSSAQQGTGELFF.

The chain couples TRBV28 to TRBJ2-7; 8 bases fit TRBD1. The CDR3 covers 14 residues. V lost 4 bases, J lost 2 bases, and 4 bases stayed unmatched. In germline, CDR1 is MDHEN, CDR2 SYDVKM. The CDR3 loop is CASSSLTGAYEQYV. For the CDR3, the DNA is TGTGCCAGCAGTTCCTTGACAGGGGCCTACGAGCAGTACGTC.

The J gene is TRBJ1-5, the V gene TRBV6-2 or TRBV6-3; D might be TRBD1 (6 bases). V lost 7 bases, J lost 3 bases, and 19 bases lay in between. CDR1 and CDR2 from the germline V gene are MNHEY and SVGEGT. CDR3 size: 16 residues. The CDR3 DNA is TGTGCCAGCATCCCCGTCGGGGGGCTATTCAATCAGCCCCAGCATTTT. Protein: CASIPVGGLFNQPQHF.

The chain joins TRBV5-5 to TRBJ1-4, with D possibly matching TRBD1 (5 bases). The V end lost 4 bases, the J end lost 8 bases, and 18 bases lay between the germline ends. The CDR3 runs 15 residues. Germline lookup yields CDR1 SGHKS and CDR2 YYEKEE (reference sequence). DNA of the CDR3: TGTGCCAGCAGCGGCCTGGGAGGGGCAGGAGAAAAACTGTTTTTT. Translating it yields CASSGLGGAGEKLFF.

The chain carries TRBV19 and TRBJ2-1; 11 bases are shared with TRBD1. Germline V gene sequence: CDR1 LNHDA, CDR2 SQIVND (reference sequence). V lost 6 bases, J lost 4 bases, and 5 bases stayed unmatched. The CDR3 length is 15 residues. The CDR3 sequence is CASSLGTGGYNEQFF. In DNA, the CDR3 is TGTGCCAGTAGCCTTGGGACAGGGGGATACAATGAGCAGTTCTTC.

The chain links TRBV7-9 to TRBJ2-1; D is unresolved. There are 12 residues in the CDR3. CDR1 and CDR2 from the germline V gene are SEHNR and FQNEAQ (reference sequence). V was trimmed by 6 bases and J by 4 bases, leaving 7 bases between them. Written as DNA, the CDR3 is TGTGCCAGCAGTCTAGTTTACAATGAGCAGTTCTTC. Protein sequence: CASSLVYNEQFF. The full variable domain, completed using reference TRBV7-9 and TRBJ2-1, is DTGVSQNPRHKITKRGQNVTFRCDPISEHNRLYWYRQTLGQGPEFLTYFQNEAQLEKSRLLSDRFSAERPKGSFSTLEIQRTEQGDSAMYLCASSLVYNEQFFGPGTRLTVL.

The chain links TRBV24-1 to TRBJ1-2; D remains unclear. The CDR3 is 11 residues long. The germline CDR1 and CDR2 sequences are KGHDR and SFDVKD. The germline V and J ends were trimmed by 6 bases and 4 bases, with 5 bases remaining between them. CDR3 protein: CATSTAYGYTF. CDR3 nucleotides: TGTGCCACCAGTACAGCCTATGGCTACACCTTC.

The V gene is TRBV3-1 (or the pseudogene TRBV3-2), the J gene TRBJ2-3, with 14 nucleotides matching TRBD2. The CDR3 has 17 residues. Trimming at V came to 4 bases and at J to 8 bases, leaving 11 bases not matched to a gene. Germline V gene sequence: CDR1 LGHDT, CDR2 YNNKEL (reference sequence). CDR3 residues: CASSLGPGLAGVGTQYF. CDR3 coding DNA: TGTGCCAGCAGCCTCGGGCCGGGACTAGCGGGGGTTGGTACGCAGTATTTT.

DNA of the CDR3: TGTGCCAGCAGTCTCGGGGGAGCTGGAAACACCATATATTTT. Encoded protein: CASSLGGAGNTIYF. The V gene is TRBV27, the J gene TRBJ1-3, with a possible D match to TRBD1 (5 bases). Trimming left V 5 bases short and J 2 bases short, with 10 bases between. Germline lookup yields CDR1 MNHEY and CDR2 SMNVEV (reference sequence). The CDR3 runs 14 residues.

The gene calls are TRBV9 and TRBJ2-1, with TRBD1 matching 12 bases. Germline V gene data show CDR1 as SGDLS and CDR2 as YYNGEE. After removal of 1 base from V and 8 bases from J, the junction contained 13 bases not matched to a gene. The length of the CDR3 is 18 residues. CDR3 in amino acids: CASSVRGTGTGGFDEQFF. The CDR3, as DNA: TGTGCCAGCAGCGTACGCGGGACCGGGACAGGGGGCTTCGATGAGCAGTTCTTC.

The chain is built from TRBV5-6 and TRBJ2-5; 7 positions agree with TRBD2. The length of the CDR3 is 16 residues. Germline assignment: CDR1 SGHDT and CDR2 YYEEEE. Trimming at V came to 4 bases and at J to 4 bases, leaving 13 bases not matched to a gene. CDR3 nucleotide sequence: TGTGCCAGCAGCCCCGGGGCTAGCGGAGGAGGAGAGACCCAGTACTTC. Its protein is CASSPGASGGGETQYF. Together with reference TRBV5-6 and TRBJ2-5, the CDR3 gives the full variable domain: DAGVTQSPTHLIKTRGQQVTLRCSPKSGHDTVSWYQQALGQGPQFIFQYYEEEERQRGNFPDRFSGHQFPNYSSELNVNALLLGDSALYLCASSPGASGGGETQYFGPGTRLLVL.

This chain links TRBV29-1 with TRBJ1-3; tentative D call: TRBD1 (6 bases). Deletions cut 7 bases from V and 4 bases from J, with 17 bases between. The CDR3 extends over 14 amino acids. Germline V gene sequence: CDR1 SQVTM, CDR2 ANQGSEA. In DNA form, the CDR3 reads TGCAGCGCCACCCTCGGGCAGGGGGGAAACACCATATATTTT. It translates to CSATLGQGGNTIYF.

The rearrangement uses TRBV30 and TRBJ2-3; D is perhaps TRBD2 (5 bases). CDR1 is GTSNPN and CDR2 is SVGIG in the germline V gene (reference sequence). V lost 3 bases to trimming and J lost 2 bases, with 15 bases between them. This CDR3 has 15 residues. CDR3 loop: CAWRPTRKITDTQYF. CDR3 sequence (DNA): TGTGCCTGGAGGCCTACTAGAAAAATCACAGATACGCAGTATTTT.

The CDR3 sequence is CASSLAAGGAAENIQYF. The CDR3, as DNA: TGTGCCAGCAGCTTGGCCGCAGGGGGCGCAGCGGAGAACATTCAGTACTTC. The chain has TRBV5-4 and TRBJ2-4; 8 positions agree with TRBD1. The CDR3 is 17 amino acids. The ends lost 0 bases at V and 7 bases at J; junction bases unmatched: 12. Germline-derived CDR1 and CDR2 are SGHNT and YYREEE (reference sequence).

V and J are TRBV5-1 and TRBJ1-3; 9 nucleotides align to TRBD1. Germline-derived CDR1 and CDR2 are SGHRS and YFSETQ. The CDR3 loop spans 17 amino acids. V was clipped by 3 bases and J by 3 bases; unmatched bases: 10. The CDR3 spells CASSSNSGTGFGNTIYF. For the CDR3, the DNA is TGCGCCAGCAGCTCCAACAGCGGGACAGGGTTTGGAAACACCATATATTTT.

The CDR3 region is CASSLALAASGLVEQFF. The CDR3 region has the DNA TGTGCCAGCAGCTTAGCCCTGGCGGCTAGCGGTTTGGTTGAGCAGTTCTTC. The chain carries TRBV7-9 and TRBJ2-1; 7 bases map to TRBD2. Germline V gives CDR1 SEHNR, CDR2 FQNEAQ (reference sequence). V gave up 0 bases and J gave up 9 bases; unmatched junction bases: 14. The CDR3 runs to 17 residues.

CDR3 nucleotides: TGCGCCAGCAGCCGGGGGACTAGCTTCACAGATACGCAGTATTTT. It specifies CASSRGTSFTDTQYF. The rearrangement uses TRBV4-3 and TRBJ2-3; 9 bases align to TRBD2. The CDR3 runs 15 residues. The V gene's germline CDR1 is LGHNA and CDR2 YSLEER. Trimming took 4 bases from V and 2 from J; bases not matched to a gene: 4.